The rows below give T cell receptor beta chains drawn from one sample of a study of blood T cell repertoires in COVID-19. Sequencing was performed with immunoSEQ multiplex PCR; in TCRdb, only in-frame clones are kept and a portion is missing. This table has about 210,000 clones, about 90% appearing once. Material: PBMCs or T cells enriched from blood (not recorded which). Receptor source: a woman aged 18-30 years who had recovered from COVID-19. Each CDR3 is given with its conserved first and last residue. The order of the fields is V gene, clone size, D gene, J gene, CDR3 DNA, CDR3 protein. D genes are given only for firm matches. Size tells how often a clone was seen (once, few, many) or the class of an expanded clone, and some rows leave it out.

V gene: TRBV30
clone size: .
D gene: TRBD1
J gene: TRBJ1-2
CDR3 DNA: TGTGCCTGGAGGGATACAGGGGGCGCGAGGGGCTACACCTTC
CDR3 protein: CAWRDTGGARGYTF

V gene: TRBV7-2
clone size: .
D gene: .
J gene: TRBJ2-1
CDR3 DNA: TGTGCCAGCAGCCCCCCGGGGCTCGTGGGAGGTGATGAGCAGTTCTTC
CDR3 protein: CASSPPGLVGGDEQFF

V gene: TRBV6-2/TRBV6-3
clone size: .
D gene: TRBD2
J gene: TRBJ2-7
CDR3 DNA: TGTGCCAGCAGCCCCTTTCCGGGACTACCCTACGAGCAGTACTTC
CDR3 protein: CASSPFPGLPYEQYF

V gene: TRBV6-5
clone size: .
D gene: .
J gene: TRBJ1-1
CDR3 DNA: TGTGCCAGCAGACCAACATCGAACACTGAAGCTTTCTTT
CDR3 protein: CASRPTSNTEAFF

V gene: TRBV6-5
clone size: .
D gene: .
J gene: TRBJ1-3
CDR3 DNA: TGTGCCATCCGTAGTGGAAACACCATATATTTT
CDR3 protein: CAIRSGNTIYF

V gene: TRBV5-6
clone size: .
D gene: .
J gene: TRBJ1-2
CDR3 DNA: TGTGCCAGCAGCTTGGGAGGACGCGGGGACTATGGCTACACCTTC
CDR3 protein: CASSLGGRGDYGYTF

V gene: TRBV19
clone size: once
D gene: TRBD2
J gene: TRBJ2-1
CDR3 DNA: TGTGCCAGTAGTAGCGGGGGGAACTACAATGAGCAGTTCTTC
CDR3 protein: CASSSGGNYNEQFF

V gene: TRBV30
clone size: .
D gene: .
J gene: TRBJ1-3
CDR3 DNA: TGTGCCTGGAGTGTACTGAGGACAGCTAGCTTT
CDR3 protein: CAWSVLRTASF

V gene: TRBV14
clone size: .
D gene: TRBD1
J gene: TRBJ1-5
CDR3 DNA: TGTGCCAGCAGCCATGGGACAGGGCCCCAGCATTTT
CDR3 protein: CASSHGTGPQHF

V gene: TRBV18
clone size: .
D gene: TRBD1
J gene: TRBJ1-5
CDR3 DNA: TGTGCCAGCTCACGAACAGGGGGCAGAGCGGGCCAGCATTTT
CDR3 protein: CASSRTGGRAGQHF

V gene: TRBV12-3/TRBV12-4
clone size: .
D gene: .
J gene: TRBJ2-7
CDR3 DNA: TGTGCCAGCTCTCTAGGTTACGAGCAGTACTTC
CDR3 protein: CASSLGYEQYF

V gene: TRBV28
clone size: .
D gene: .
J gene: TRBJ1-4
CDR3 DNA: TGTGCCAGCAGTGTACGATCCAGGGCAGCTGCTAATGAAAAACTGTTTTTT
CDR3 protein: CASSVRSRAAANEKLFF

V gene: TRBV3-1/TRBV3-2
clone size: .
D gene: TRBD2
J gene: TRBJ2-3
CDR3 DNA: TGTGCCAGCAGCCCCGGGACTAGCGTGGCAGATACGCAGTATTTT
CDR3 protein: CASSPGTSVADTQYF

V gene: TRBV9
clone size: .
D gene: TRBD2
J gene: TRBJ2-7
CDR3 DNA: TGTGCCAGCAGCCACGGCGGGGGGGTCACCACCTTTGAAGGCGAGCAGTACTTC
CDR3 protein: CASSHGGGVTTFEGEQYF

V gene: TRBV12-3/TRBV12-4
clone size: .
D gene: .
J gene: TRBJ1-2
CDR3 DNA: TGTGCCAGCAGTTATAGGGGGAACGGCTACACCTTC
CDR3 protein: CASSYRGNGYTF

V gene: TRBV6-2/TRBV6-3
clone size: .
D gene: .
J gene: TRBJ1-5
CDR3 DNA: TGTGCCAGCAGTTACTCAACCGGGGGAGGGGGTTTAAATCAGCCCCAGCATTTT
CDR3 protein: CASSYSTGGGGLNQPQHF